This T cell receptor (beta chain) was obtained from a study of T cell responses to AZD1222 COVID-19 vaccine. Germline CDR1 reads GTSNPN; CDR2 reads SVGIG (reference sequence). The V gene lost 2 bases and the J gene lost 4 bases, with 18 bases spanning the gap. The CDR3 consists of 16 residues. Assay: immunoSEQ multiplex PCR; the TCRdb copy retains only in-frame clones and omits some. The sample lists roughly 120,000 clones, about 94% occurring once. Here the sequenced sample was peripheral blood, taken 28 days after the second AZD1222 dose. The clonotype originates from an adult who received the AZD1222 COVID-19 vaccine. V is TRBV30 and J is TRBJ1-5; D is perhaps TRBD1 (6 bases). The CDR3: CAWSYGPGGSNQPQHF. The DNA of the CDR3 is TGTGCCTGGAGTTACGGACCCGGGGGCTCAAATCAGCCCCAGCATTTT.